The entry below gives a single T cell receptor beta chain sequence along with its context. CDR3 length equals 13 residues. CDR1 SGHAT and CDR2 FQNNGV come from the germline V gene. V lost 8 bases to trimming and J lost 11 bases; unmatched junction nucleotides: 14. The data originate from a study of blood T cell repertoires in COVID-19. In the study overall: Collection of acute and convalescent COVID-19 samples took place in the United States, Italy and Spain. T cells, B-cell-depleted T cells, or PBMCs provided the cDNA or gDNA that served as material.

Original processing methods: Nucleated cell counts were estimated from reference gene primer amplification. Profiling relied on immunoSEQ multiplex PCR, and the TCRdb table lists in-frame clones only, not all of them. The DNA gave D and trimming, while V, J and clone size come from that table. The sample lists roughly 140,000 clones; approximately 80% were seen once. The clonotype was recovered from a woman between 40 and 50 years old with active or convalescent COVID-19. The sample consisted of peripheral blood. This chain joins TRBV11-2 and TRBJ1-1; 7 positions agree with TRBD1. The CDR3: CASSPRDRDTAFF. CDR3 DNA sequence: TGTGCCAGCTCTCCTCGGGACAGAGATACGGCTTTCTTT.